The next 10 T cell receptor beta chains were all read from a single sample in a study of blood T cells in healthy people across ages. Sample-barcoded 5' priming and a J-beta primer mix drove a second PCR of about 6 to 12 cycles. TCRdb reprocessed the 5' RACE reads with MiXCR, giving one entry per CDR3 protein. The data hold under 750,000 distinct CDR3 sequences, with around 48% observed a single time. The specimen was blood. These receptors were obtained from an elderly man in good health.

This clonotype was found a few times. Relative to the germline gene, one junction end is altered; a read error may explain this. The rearrangement joins TRBV7-9 to TRBJ2-1, with 8 bases matching TRBD2. The CDR3 has 17 amino acids. Germline CDR1 reads SEHNR; CDR2 reads FQNEAQ (reference sequence). The chain's CDR3 is CAGSYHKSGSSYNEQFF. CDR3 bases: TGTGCCGGCAGCTACCATAAAAGCGGGAGCTCCTACAATGAGCAGTTCTTC.

V is TRBV7-6 and J is TRBJ2-1; possibly TRBD1 for D (6 bases). Trimming shortened V by 1 base and J by 3 bases, and 13 bases separated the two germline ends. The CDR3 covers 16 residues. Looked up from germline, CDR1 is SGHVS and CDR2 is FNYEAQ. The CDR3 bases are TGTGCCAGCAGCTTAGGCCACAGGGCTTACTACAATGAGCAGTTCTTC. This encodes CASSLGHRAYYNEQFF.

This clonotype was seen just once. The rearrangement joins TRBV5-1 to TRBJ2-3; D possibly corresponds to TRBD2 (6 bases). V shed 3 bases and J shed 6 bases, with 11 bases lying between them. Germline V gives CDR1 SGHRS, CDR2 YFSETQ. The CDR3 runs 13 residues. CDR3: CASSSYAGDTQYF. The CDR3 nucleotides read TGCGCCAGCAGCTCCTACGCGGGGGATACGCAGTATTTT.

This clonotype was counted once. The chain links TRBV7-6 to TRBJ2-3; D uncertain. Germline V CDR1 and CDR2: SGHVS, FNYEAQ. V dropped 2 bases and J dropped 6 bases, with 15 bases sitting between them. The CDR3 runs to 15 residues. The CDR3 coding sequence is TGTGCCAGCAGCTTACAACTAAGTGGGGTGGATACGCAGTATTTT. It is translated as CASSLQLSGVDTQYF.

The chain carries TRBV6-6 and TRBJ1-5, with D unresolved. The CDR3 has 16 residues. Trimming took off 0 bases at V and 5 bases at J, with 14 bases between the two ends. Germline V gene sequence: CDR1 MNHNY, CDR2 SVGAGI (reference sequence). CDR3 coding DNA: TGTGCCAGCAGTTACTCGAGTATTGGGAAGGATCAGCCCCAGCATTTT. Translated, it gives CASSYSSIGKDQPQHF.

This rearrangement joins TRBV20-1 to TRBJ2-7; D possibly corresponds to TRBD2 (5 bases). This CDR3 has 14 amino acids. The germline V gene has CDR1 DFQATT and CDR2 SNEGSKA (reference sequence). The ends were cut back, 0 bases at V and 7 bases at J, with 16 bases in the middle. CDR3 DNA: TGCAGTGCTAGAGATAGAGGAGGTGTGTGGGAGCAGTACTTC. This translates into CSARDRGGVWEQYF.

This clonotype was observed a few times. This chain links TRBV7-2 with TRBJ1-5, with D possibly matching TRBD1 (6 bases). CDR1 is SGHTA, CDR2 FQGNSA, per germline. Trimming stripped 5 bases from V and 11 bases from J, with 10 bases between. The CDR3 runs to 11 residues. The CDR3 reads CASSRGQTQHF. The CDR3 DNA follows: TGTGCCAGCAGCCGTGGACAGACCCAGCATTTT.

The chain combines TRBV9 with TRBJ2-1; D possibly corresponds to TRBD2 (7 bases). Germline CDR1 SGDLS, CDR2 YYNGEE. Between the trimmed V and J ends, which lost 6 bases and 3 bases, there was a span of 16 bases. The CDR3 runs 15 residues. The CDR3 loop reads CASNRRGGVYNEQFF. The CDR3 DNA sequence: TGTGCCAGCAACCGTAGGGGGGGGGTCTACAATGAGCAGTTCTTC.

The chain uses TRBV4-1 and TRBJ2-3; perhaps TRBD2 as D (7 bases). Trimming took 7 bases from V and 1 from J, leaving 15 bases between them. Germline-derived CDR1 and CDR2 are MGHRA and YSYEKL. The CDR3 runs 15 residues. The CDR3 DNA reads TGCGCCAGCACGGGGGAGGGACAACGCACAGATACGCAGTATTTT. Its translation is CASTGEGQRTDTQYF.

This clonotype was found a few times. The rearrangement links TRBV6-6 to TRBJ1-2; 9 nucleotides align to TRBD1. This CDR3 spans 16 amino acids. V trimming: 0 bases; J trimming: 6 bases; junction bases outside the gene matches: 8. The germline gives CDR1 MNHNY, CDR2 SVGAGI (reference sequence). The CDR3 DNA sequence: TGTGCCAGCAGTTACTCACCCGGGACAGGGATTGATGGCTACACCTTC. It yields the protein CASSYSPGTGIDGYTF.